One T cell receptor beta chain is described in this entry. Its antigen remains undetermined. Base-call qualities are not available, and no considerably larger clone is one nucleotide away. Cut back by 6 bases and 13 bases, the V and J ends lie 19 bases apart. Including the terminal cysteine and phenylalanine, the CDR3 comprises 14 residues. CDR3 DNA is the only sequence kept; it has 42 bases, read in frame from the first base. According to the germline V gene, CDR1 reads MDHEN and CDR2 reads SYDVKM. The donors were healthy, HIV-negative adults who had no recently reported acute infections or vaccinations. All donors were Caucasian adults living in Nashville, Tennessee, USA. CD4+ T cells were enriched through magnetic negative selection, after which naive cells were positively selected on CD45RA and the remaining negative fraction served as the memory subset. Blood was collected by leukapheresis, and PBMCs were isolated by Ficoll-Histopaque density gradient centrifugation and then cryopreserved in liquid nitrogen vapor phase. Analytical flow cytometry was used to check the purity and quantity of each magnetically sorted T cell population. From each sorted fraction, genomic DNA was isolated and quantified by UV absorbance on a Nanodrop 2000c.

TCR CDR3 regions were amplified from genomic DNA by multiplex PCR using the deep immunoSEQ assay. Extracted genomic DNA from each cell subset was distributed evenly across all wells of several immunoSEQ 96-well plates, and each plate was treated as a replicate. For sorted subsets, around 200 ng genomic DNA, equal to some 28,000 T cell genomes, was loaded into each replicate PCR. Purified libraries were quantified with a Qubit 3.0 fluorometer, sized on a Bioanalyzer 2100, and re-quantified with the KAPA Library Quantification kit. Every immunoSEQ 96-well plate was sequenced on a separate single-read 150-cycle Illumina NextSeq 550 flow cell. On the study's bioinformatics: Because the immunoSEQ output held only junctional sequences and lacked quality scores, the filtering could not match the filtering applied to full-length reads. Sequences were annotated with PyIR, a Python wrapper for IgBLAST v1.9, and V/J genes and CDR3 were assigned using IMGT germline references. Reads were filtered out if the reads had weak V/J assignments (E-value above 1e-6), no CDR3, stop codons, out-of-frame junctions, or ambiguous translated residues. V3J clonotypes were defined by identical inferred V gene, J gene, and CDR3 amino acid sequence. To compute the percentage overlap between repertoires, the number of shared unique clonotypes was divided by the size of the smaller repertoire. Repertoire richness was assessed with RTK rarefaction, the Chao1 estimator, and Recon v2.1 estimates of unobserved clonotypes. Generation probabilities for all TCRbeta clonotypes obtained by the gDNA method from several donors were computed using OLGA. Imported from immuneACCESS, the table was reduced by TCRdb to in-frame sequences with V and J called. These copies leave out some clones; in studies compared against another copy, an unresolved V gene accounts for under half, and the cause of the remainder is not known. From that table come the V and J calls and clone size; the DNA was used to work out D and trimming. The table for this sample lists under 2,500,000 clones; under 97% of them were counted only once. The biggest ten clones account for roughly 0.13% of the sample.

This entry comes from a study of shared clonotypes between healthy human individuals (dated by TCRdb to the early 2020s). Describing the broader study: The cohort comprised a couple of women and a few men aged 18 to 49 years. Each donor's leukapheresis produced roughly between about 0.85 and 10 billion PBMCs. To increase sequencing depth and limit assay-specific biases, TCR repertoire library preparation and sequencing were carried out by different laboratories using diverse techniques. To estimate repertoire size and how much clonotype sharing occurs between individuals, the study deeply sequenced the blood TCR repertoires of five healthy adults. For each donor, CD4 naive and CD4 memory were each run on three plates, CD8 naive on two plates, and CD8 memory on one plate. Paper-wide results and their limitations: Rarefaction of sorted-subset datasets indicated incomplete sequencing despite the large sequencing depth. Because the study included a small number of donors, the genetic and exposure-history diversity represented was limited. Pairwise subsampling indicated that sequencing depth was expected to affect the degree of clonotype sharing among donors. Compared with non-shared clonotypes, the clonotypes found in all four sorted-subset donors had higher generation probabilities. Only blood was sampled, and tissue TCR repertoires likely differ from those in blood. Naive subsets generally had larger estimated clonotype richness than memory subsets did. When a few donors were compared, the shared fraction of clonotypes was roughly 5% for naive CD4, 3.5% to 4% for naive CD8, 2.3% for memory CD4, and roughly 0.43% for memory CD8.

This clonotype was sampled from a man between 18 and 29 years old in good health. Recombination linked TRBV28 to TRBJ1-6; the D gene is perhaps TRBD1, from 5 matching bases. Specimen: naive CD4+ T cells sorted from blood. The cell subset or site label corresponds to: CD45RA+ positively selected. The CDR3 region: CASRSGGVHNPLHF. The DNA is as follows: TGTGCCAGCAGATCGGGGGGGGTGCATAACCCCCTCCACTTT. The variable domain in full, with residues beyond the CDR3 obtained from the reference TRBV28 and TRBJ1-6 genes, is DVKVTQSSRYLVKRTGEKVFLECVQDMDHENMFWYRQDPGLGLRLIYFSYDVKMKEKGDIPEGYSVSREKKERFSLILESASTNQTSMYLCASRSGGVHNPLHFGNGTRLTVT.